This TCR beta chain originates from a study of blood T cell repertoires in COVID-19. Study summary: COVID-19 samples from acute and convalescent phases originated in the United States, Italy and Spain.

The method was immunoSEQ multiplex PCR; TCRdb's version includes in-frame clones alone and lacks a portion of them. The sample yields about 280,000 clones, about 82% seen once. V was pared by 6 bases and J by 5 bases, with 6 bases of the junction left unmatched. The germline CDR1 and CDR2 sequences are MDHEN and SYDVKM. The CDR3 covers 14 residues. This chain uses TRBV28 with TRBJ2-5; 10 bases fit TRBD2. Sample: peripheral blood. The clonotype comes from a man in his forties or fifties with active or convalescent COVID-19. The CDR3: CASRASGSRETQYF. DNA for the CDR3: TGTGCCAGCAGGGCTAGCGGGAGTCGGGAGACCCAGTACTTC.